This T cell receptor (beta chain) is drawn from a study of beta chain features in type 1 diabetes. The CDR3 runs to 13 residues. With 4 bases removed from V and 4 bases from J, the gap between germline ends came to 11 bases. Germline CDR1 reads SGHDT; CDR2 reads YYEEEE. Since all of the isolated RNA was reverse transcribed, expressed TCRB transcripts were what got sequenced. The repertoire was sequenced with immunoSEQ multiplex PCR; TCRdb's copy has only in-frame clones and lacks some. The table includes 620,000 or so clones, roughly 16% detected once. This clone was seen a few times. Antigen unknown. By way of CD45RO/CCR7/CD25/CD127/CD95/CD27, the CD4+ regulatory, stem cell-like memory, central memory and naive cells were sorted. General study results and limits: Patients with type 1 diabetes carried fewer insertions and had more deletions at their VDJ junctions.

The sequence came from a man aged 18 to 30 in good health. Sequencing input: naive CD4+ T cells from blood. This chain joins TRBV5-6 and TRBJ1-2; no clear D. This CDR3 is CASSLDRVYGYTF. The CDR3 bases are TGTGCCAGCAGCCTCGATCGGGTCTATGGCTACACCTTC.